These 6 T cell receptor beta chains originate from one sample sequenced in a study of regulatory T cells in long-lasting Graves disease. CDR3-region Arm-PCR and iRepertoire HTBI primers produced the TCR beta libraries. TCRdb reprocessed the multiplex PCR reads with MiXCR, giving one entry per CDR3 protein. The sample consists of roughly 500,000 distinct CDR3 sequences, 20% to 25% of them appearing once. The time point denotes: persistent/refractory GD, antithyroid drugs over 5 years with positive TRAb. After RNA was extracted from PBMCs, the TCR library was made from it. The material sequenced was peripheral blood mononuclear cells (PBMCs), taken when the disease was refractory, from a patient treated with antithyroid drugs. These receptors were taken from a female donor with Graves disease.

This clonotype was recorded once. This rearrangement joins TRBV19 to TRBJ2-7, with D possibly matching TRBD2 (6 bases). This CDR3 contains 14 residues. CDR1 LNHDA and CDR2 SQIVND come from the germline V gene (reference sequence). Trimming left V 3 bases short and J 4 bases short, with 13 bases between. CDR3 DNA sequence: TGTGCCAGTAGTATCGGGGGACGAAATTACGAGCAGTACTTC. The encoded protein is CASSIGGRNYEQYF.

This clonotype turned up a few times. The chain employs TRBV10-3 and TRBJ2-7; 11 bases agree with TRBD2. The length of the CDR3 is 18 residues. The trim removed 2 bases at V and 4 bases at J, leaving 13 bases unmatched. Germline V CDR1 and CDR2: ENHRY, SYGVKD. CDR3 loop: CAISEASGRPNTQYEQYF. The CDR3 DNA is TGTGCCATCAGTGAGGCTAGCGGGAGGCCGAACACCCAATACGAGCAGTACTTC.

The chain links TRBV3-1 to TRBJ2-5; TRBD2 matches at 9 bases. With V trimmed by 4 bases and J by 5 bases, 8 bases remained unmatched. The V gene's germline CDR1 is LGHDT and CDR2 YNNKEL (reference sequence). This CDR3 is 15 amino acids long. CDR3 residues: CASSPGREGRETQYF. CDR3 bases: TGTGCCAGCAGCCCAGGGCGGGAGGGTAGGGAGACCCAGTACTTC.

J is TRBJ1-1 and V is TRBV19; D is uncertain. V dropped 6 bases and J dropped 0 bases, with 8 bases sitting between them. This CDR3 region has 13 residues. Germline loops: CDR1 LNHDA, CDR2 SQIVND (reference sequence). The DNA of the CDR3 is TGTGCCAGTAGGTACAGTATGAACACTGAAGCTTTCTTT. The encoded protein is CASRYSMNTEAFF.

The chain is built from TRBV5-1 and TRBJ1-1; 9 nucleotides match TRBD1. V shed 6 bases, J shed 10 bases, and the junction held 10 bases outside the gene matches. The CDR3 is 13 residues long. Germline V CDR1 and CDR2: SGHRS, YFSETQ. The CDR3 loop reads CASNRDREKAAFF. In DNA form, the CDR3 reads TGCGCCAGCAACCGGGACAGGGAAAAGGCAGCTTTCTTT. The full variable domain, completed using reference TRBV5-1 and TRBJ1-1, is KAGVTQTPRYLIKTRGQQVTLSCSPISGHRSVSWYQQTPGQGLQFLFEYFSETQRNKGNFPGRFSGRQFSNSRSEMNVSTLELGDSALYLCASNRDREKAAFFGQGTRLTVV.

As for this clonotype: One junction end does not reproduce the germline sequence, and a read error may be involved. The chain is built from TRBV3-1 and TRBJ2-7; 7 nucleotides match TRBD1. Per germline, CDR1 LGHDT and CDR2 YNNKEL (reference sequence). This CDR3 has 17 amino acids. The CDR3: CTSSQVGTGTVGYEQYF. The CDR3 DNA is TGTACCAGCAGCCAAGTTGGAACCGGGACAGTGGGGTACGAGCAGTACTTC.